This T cell receptor (beta chain) was recovered during a study of sequential checkpoint blockade in melanoma. Whole-study context: Matched biopsies came pretreatment and at week 13 for 20 to 25 patients. Findings and limits, study-wide: Clinical benefit was about 30 times likelier when tumor T-cell fraction and clonality increased.

Sample treatment: randomized to nivolumab then ipilimumab (arm A) or the reverse (arm B). Libraries were prepared by immunoSEQ multiplex PCR; TCRdb keeps only in-frame clonotypes and omits some of them. The sample carries 10,000 to 15,000 clones, under 30% recorded once. This CDR3 comprises 14 residues. Germline V CDR1 and CDR2: MNHGY, SAAAGT. The V gene lost 7 bases and the J gene lost 5 bases, with 15 bases spanning the gap. This clone was detected a few times. Its specificity is unknown. This sequence was found in a human donor with melanoma. The sample in question was tumor tissue (inferred from file names), obtained from a patient given nivolumab and ipilimumab in sequence. The rearrangement links TRBV6-8 to TRBJ1-3; tentatively, D is TRBD1 (5 bases). The CDR3, as DNA: TGTGCCAGCACCCCGGGACGTGCCCGAAACACCATATATTTT. This translates into CASTPGRARNTIYF.